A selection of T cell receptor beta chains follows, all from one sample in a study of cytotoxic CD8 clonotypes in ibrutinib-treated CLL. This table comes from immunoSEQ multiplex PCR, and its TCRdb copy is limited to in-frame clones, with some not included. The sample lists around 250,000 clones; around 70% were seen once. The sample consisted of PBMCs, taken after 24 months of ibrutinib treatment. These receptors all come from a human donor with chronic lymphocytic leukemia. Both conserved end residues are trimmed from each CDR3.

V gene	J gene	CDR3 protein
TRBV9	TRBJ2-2	ASSEWDVHANTGELF
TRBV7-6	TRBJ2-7	ASSLGLAGTKQY
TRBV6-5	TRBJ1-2	ASSYWGRGYT
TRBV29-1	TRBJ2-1	STRGGLAGVNEQF
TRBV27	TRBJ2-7	ASSPSSGTSGRFYEQY
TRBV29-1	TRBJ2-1	SAQVGLASYNEQF
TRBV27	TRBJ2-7	ASSIEDGYEQY
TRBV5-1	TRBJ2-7	ASSLGGEQY
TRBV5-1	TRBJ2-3	ASSLDRDSTDTQY
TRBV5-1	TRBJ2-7	ASSLMQDGGEQY
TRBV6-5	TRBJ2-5	ASRGDREETQY
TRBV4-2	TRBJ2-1	ASSQMQLDNEQF
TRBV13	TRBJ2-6	ASSLNAGTSGANVLT
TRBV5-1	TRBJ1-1	ASSLGTEAF
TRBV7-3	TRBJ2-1	ASSPWGRNEQF
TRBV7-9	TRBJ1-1	ASSFAPETF
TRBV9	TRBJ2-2	ASSVVGAGAGTGELF
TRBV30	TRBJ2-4	AWSVQVVAKNIQY
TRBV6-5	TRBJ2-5	ASSGPRTRGTQY
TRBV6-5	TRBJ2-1	ASSSLIHEQF
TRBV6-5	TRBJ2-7	ASSNSYEQY
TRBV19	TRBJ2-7	ASRNRDTSYEQY
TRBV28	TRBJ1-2	ASNRDGYT
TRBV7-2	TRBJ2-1	ASSLTRLAVYNEQF
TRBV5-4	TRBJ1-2	ASSPANYGYT
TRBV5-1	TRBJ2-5	ASTQSDRLGNTGTQY
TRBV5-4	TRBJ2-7	ASSLGQGGTYEQY
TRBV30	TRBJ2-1	AWSGTGGEQF
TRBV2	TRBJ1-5	ASRAGEKQPQH
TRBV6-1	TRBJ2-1	ASSGLTSGRFYNEQF
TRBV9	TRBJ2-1	ASSEGLAGGPPF
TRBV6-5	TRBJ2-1	ASRLAGALYNEQF
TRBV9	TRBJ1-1	ASSVGQRNTEAF
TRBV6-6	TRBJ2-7	ASSPQGYEQY
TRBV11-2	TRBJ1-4	ASSLSLGRGEEKLF
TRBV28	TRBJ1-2	ASSTAGTAANYGYT
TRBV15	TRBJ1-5	ATSRPGAGNQPQH
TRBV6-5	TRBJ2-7	ASSYSARREGRFY
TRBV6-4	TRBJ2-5	ASRLRGEETQY
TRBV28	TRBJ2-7	ASSSPERVGQY
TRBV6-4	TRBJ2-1	ASSEEQGYNEQF
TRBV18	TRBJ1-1	ASSPPKGATTEAF